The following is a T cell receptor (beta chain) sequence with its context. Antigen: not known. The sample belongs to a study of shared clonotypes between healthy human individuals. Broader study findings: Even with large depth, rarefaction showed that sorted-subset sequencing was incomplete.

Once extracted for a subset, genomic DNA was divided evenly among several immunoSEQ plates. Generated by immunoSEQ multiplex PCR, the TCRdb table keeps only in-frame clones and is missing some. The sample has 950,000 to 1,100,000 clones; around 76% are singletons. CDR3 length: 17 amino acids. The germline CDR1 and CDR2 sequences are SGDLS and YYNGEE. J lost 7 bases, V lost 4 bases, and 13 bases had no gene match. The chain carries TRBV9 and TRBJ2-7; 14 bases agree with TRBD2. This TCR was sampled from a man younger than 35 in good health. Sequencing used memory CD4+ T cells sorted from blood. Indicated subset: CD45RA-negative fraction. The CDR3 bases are TGTGCCAGCAGCCCTCATCCGACTAGCGGGAGGGCTGGTGAGCAGTACTTC. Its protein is CASSPHPTSGRAGEQYF.